A single sample is the source of the 29 T cell receptor beta chains below, sequenced in a study of shared clonotypes between healthy human individuals. Some clones are missing from TCRdb's copy, which holds only in-frame ones; the method was immunoSEQ multiplex PCR. The sample lists roughly 1,800,000 clones; about 95% were seen once. Naive CD8 isolation took CD45RO-negative cells positively selected for CCR7 and excluded terminally differentiated effector memory CD45RA+ cells. Material: naive CD8+ T cells sorted from blood. The receptors here all came from a man in his late teens or twenties in good health.

This clone has a single count. V usage is TRBV13 and J usage is TRBJ2-2; D unresolved. The CDR3 is made up of 13 amino acids. In germline, CDR1 is PRHDT, CDR2 FYEKMQ (reference sequence). With 4 bases removed from V and 1 base from J, the gap between germline ends came to 4 bases. The CDR3 sequence: CASSSVNTGELFF. In DNA form, the CDR3 reads TGTGCCAGCAGCTCGGTGAACACCGGGGAGCTGTTTTTT.

The genes are TRBV4-1 and TRBJ1-5; possibly TRBD1 for D (6 bases). Germline CDR1 MGHRA, CDR2 YSYEKL. Trimming took off 0 bases at V and 2 bases at J, with 17 bases between the two ends. CDR3 length equals 18 residues. CDR3 sequence: CASSQDRATGLGNQPQHF. The CDR3 nucleotides are TGCGCCAGCAGCCAAGATCGGGCAACAGGGCTAGGCAATCAGCCCCAGCATTTT.

V is TRBV2 and J is TRBJ2-1, with TRBD1 matching 8 bases. The CDR3 is made up of 15 amino acids. The germline gives CDR1 SNHLY, CDR2 FYNNEI. V lost 8 bases, J lost 1 base, and 7 bases stayed unmatched. CDR3 bases: TGTGCCAGCCCCCCTAGGACAGGGTCCTACAATGAGCAGTTCTTC. Translation gives CASPPRTGSYNEQFF. Using reference TRBV2 and TRBJ2-1 for the parts outside the CDR3, the full variable domain is EPEVTQTPSHQVTQMGQEVILRCVPISNHLYFYWYRQILGQKVEFLVSFYNNEISEKSEIFDDQFSVERPDGSNFTLKIRSTKLEDSAMYFCASPPRTGSYNEQFFGPGTRLTVL.

This clone came up a few times. The DNA of the CDR3 is TGTGCCGTCGGGGAGGGGTCTGGCTACACCTTC. Translated: CAVGEGSGYTF. V and J are TRBV2 and TRBJ1-2; the D gene is possibly TRBD1 (5 bases). This CDR3 spans 11 amino acids. The V gene lost 11 bases and the J gene lost 7 bases, with 14 bases spanning the gap. The germline gives CDR1 SNHLY, CDR2 FYNNEI.

A note on this clone: This specimen includes other DNA sequences encoding the same CDR3. The genes are TRBV28 and TRBJ2-7; 9 bases fit TRBD1. The CDR3 extends over 13 amino acids. The V gene end was trimmed by 5 bases and the J gene end by 4 bases; junction bases not matched to a gene: 3. CDR1 and CDR2 from the germline V gene are MDHEN and SYDVKM. CDR3 residues: CASSGQGPYEQYF. CDR3 sequence (DNA): TGTGCCAGCAGTGGACAGGGGCCGTACGAGCAGTACTTC.

V is TRBV4-1 and J is TRBJ2-2; 16 nucleotides match TRBD2. Germline V gene data show CDR1 as MGHRA and CDR2 as YSYEKL. The CDR3 covers 18 residues. The junction had 4 bases not matched to a gene; V was cut back by 3 bases and J by 3 bases. The CDR3: CASSQGLAGGLYTGELFF. The CDR3 bases are TGCGCCAGCAGCCAGGGACTAGCGGGGGGGCTGTACACCGGGGAGCTGTTTTTT.

In DNA, the CDR3 is TGTGCCAGCAGTGGGTCCGATTGGCGGGAGACCCAGTACTTC. It specifies CASSGSDWRETQYF. This chain connects TRBV2 to TRBJ2-5, with unresolved D. CDR3 length: 14 residues. V lost 4 bases and J lost 5, with 14 bases in between. Germline-derived CDR1 and CDR2 are SNHLY and FYNNEI.

The chain employs TRBV7-9 and TRBJ1-2; no clear D gene. This CDR3 is 11 amino acids long. V was pared by 4 bases and J by 6 bases, with 6 bases between. Germline values: CDR1 SEHNR, CDR2 FQNEAQ (reference sequence). The CDR3 loop is CASSSQNGYTF. The CDR3 DNA reads TGTGCCAGCAGCTCACAGAATGGCTACACCTTC.

The CDR3 coding sequence is TGTGCCAGCACCGAGCTCGGGCCTTATAATTCACCCCTCCACTTT. Amino acids: CASTELGPYNSPLHF. This chain links TRBV7-9 with TRBJ1-6; D unresolved. Between the trimmed V and J ends, which lost 7 bases and 4 bases, there was a span of 14 bases. Germline V gene data show CDR1 as SEHNR and CDR2 as FQNEAQ (reference sequence). The CDR3 spans 15 residues.

Turning to this clone: The sample contains more than one DNA sequence encoding this CDR3. The chain joins TRBV27 to TRBJ1-1, with 9 bases that match TRBD1. Unmatched junction bases numbered 3, after V lost 3 bases and J lost 4 bases. CDR3 length equals 14 residues. Germline CDR1 and CDR2: MNHEY and SMNVEV (reference sequence). As DNA, the CDR3 is TGTGCCAGCAGTTTGACAGGGGGAGTCACTGAAGCTTTCTTT. It specifies CASSLTGGVTEAFF.

The genes are TRBV10-2 and TRBJ1-1, with D possibly matching TRBD1 (6 bases). The CDR3 consists of 15 residues. Germline loops: CDR1 WSHSY, CDR2 SAAADI. V lost 4 bases and J 0 bases, leaving 12 bases between the germline ends. CDR3 in amino acids: CASSADRNMNTEAFF. The CDR3 DNA follows: TGCGCCAGCAGTGCCGACAGGAACATGAACACTGAAGCTTTCTTT.

The chain employs TRBV5-1 and TRBJ2-1; possibly TRBD1 or TRBD2 for D (5 bases each). The CDR3 runs 13 residues. V was cut by 7 bases and J by 6 bases, with 14 bases left in between. The germline gives CDR1 SGHRS, CDR2 YFSETQ. This CDR3 is CASRGLLSNEQFF. CDR3 coding DNA: TGCGCCAGCCGGGGCCTACTCTCCAATGAGCAGTTCTTC.

This chain uses TRBV13 with TRBJ2-2, with 9 nucleotides matching TRBD2. This CDR3 spans 16 amino acids. The junction had 4 bases not matched to a gene; V was cut back by 2 bases and J by 3 bases. CDR1 and CDR2 (germline): PRHDT, FYEKMQ (reference sequence). The DNA of the CDR3 is TGTGCCAGCAGCTTAATATTAGCGGGAGACACCGGGGAGCTGTTTTTT. Translated, it gives CASSLILAGDTGELFF.

The rearrangement joins TRBV7-9 to TRBJ2-3; 8 nucleotides match TRBD2. Germline values: CDR1 SEHNR, CDR2 FQNEAQ (reference sequence). With V trimmed by 5 bases and J by 6 bases, 10 bases remained unmatched. This CDR3 is 15 amino acids long. The CDR3 DNA reads as TGTGCCAGCAGCCGCTGGGCGGGGGGCGACGATACGCAGTATTTT. This translates into CASSRWAGGDDTQYF. Using reference TRBV7-9 and TRBJ2-3 for the parts outside the CDR3, the full variable domain is DTGVSQNPRHKITKRGQNVTFRCDPISEHNRLYWYRQTLGQGPEFLTYFQNEAQLEKSRLLSDRFSAERPKGSFSTLEIQRTEQGDSAMYLCASSRWAGGDDTQYFGPGTRLTVL.

With regard to this clone: The same CDR3 arises from other DNA sequences in this sample as well. The rearrangement joins TRBV15 to TRBJ2-7; 7 bases line up with TRBD1. The V gene end was trimmed by 1 base and the J gene end by 1 base; junction bases not matched to a gene: 1. This CDR3 has 14 residues. The germline gives CDR1 LNHNV, CDR2 YYDKDF (reference sequence). The CDR3 loop is CATSRGQGSYEQYF. The CDR3 nucleotides read TGTGCCACCAGCAGAGGACAGGGTTCCTACGAGCAGTACTTC.

The chain couples TRBV15 to TRBJ2-5; D is undetermined. The germline V gene has CDR1 LNHNV and CDR2 YYDKDF (reference sequence). Trimming removed 0 bases at V and 5 bases at J, with 13 bases between. The CDR3 consists of 15 residues. This CDR3 reads CATSRDRVSWETQYF. The CDR3 DNA is TGTGCCACCAGCAGAGATCGAGTGAGTTGGGAGACCCAGTACTTC.

The genes are TRBV10-2 and TRBJ2-7; no firm D call. CDR1 and CDR2 from the germline V gene are WSHSY and SAAADI. The CDR3 consists of 12 residues. V lost 7 bases, J lost 2 bases, and 9 bases lay in between. CDR3 protein: CASTARTYEQYF. The DNA for the CDR3 is TGCGCCAGCACGGCTAGGACCTACGAGCAGTACTTC.

CDR3 residues: CASSLAGGRLMLDTEAFF. CDR3 nucleotide sequence: TGCGCCAGCAGCTTGGCGGGGGGTCGGCTTATGTTAGACACTGAAGCTTTCTTT. The V and J genes are TRBV5-1 and TRBJ1-1, with D possibly matching TRBD1 (5 bases). This CDR3 contains 18 residues. Looked up from germline, CDR1 is SGHRS and CDR2 is YFSETQ. V gave up 0 bases and J gave up 3 bases, with 21 bases separating them.

This chain connects TRBV11-2 to TRBJ2-7; TRBD1 is a possible D gene (6 bases). Deletions cut 6 bases from V and 2 bases from J, with 11 bases between. CDR3 length: 13 residues. Germline CDR1 and CDR2: SGHAT and FQNNGV. CDR3 sequence (DNA): TGTGCCAGCAGACCGGACAGCACCTACGAGCAGTACTTC. This gives the protein CASRPDSTYEQYF.

This sequence joins TRBV19 and TRBJ2-7, with D maybe TRBD2 (5 bases). V dropped 5 bases and J dropped 4 bases, with 15 bases sitting between them. From germline, CDR1 is LNHDA and CDR2 SQIVND (reference sequence). The CDR3 consists of 14 residues. CDR3 DNA sequence: TGTGCCAGTAGTCTTACCGGGAACCCTTACGAGCAGTACTTC. Translated, it gives CASSLTGNPYEQYF.

Details on this clone: One end of the junction does not line up with germline, which may come from a read error. V gene TRBV5-1 combines with J gene TRBJ2-7; 8 bases are a match to TRBD1. Germline CDR1 reads SGHRS; CDR2 reads YFSETQ. The CDR3 runs to 13 residues. For the CDR3, the DNA is TGCGCCAGCAACTTGCAGGGGGCTAACGAGCAGTACTTC. Translating it yields CASNLQGANEQYF.

Notes on this clone: Other nucleotide sequences in the sample specify the same CDR3. The genes are TRBV6-5 and TRBJ2-7, with no clear D. V lost 2 bases, J lost 2 bases, and 7 bases lay in between. The CDR3 sequence is 13 residues long. Per germline, CDR1 MNHEY and CDR2 SVGAGI. This CDR3 reads CASSYSVAYEQYF. The CDR3 coding sequence is TGTGCCAGCAGTTACAGTGTCGCCTACGAGCAGTACTTC.

This chain connects TRBV11-3 to TRBJ1-2; D gene unclear. Germline V gene data show CDR1 as SGHNT and CDR2 as YENEEA. Trimming took off 3 bases at V and 1 base at J, with 18 bases between the two ends. The CDR3 contains 17 residues. The CDR3 region is CASSFPEIEWSNYGYTF. The CDR3 bases are TGTGCCAGCAGCTTTCCTGAGATTGAATGGAGTAACTATGGCTACACCTTC.

The V and J genes are TRBV11-2 and TRBJ1-2; 7 nucleotides line up with TRBD1. The trim removed 0 bases at V and 7 bases at J, leaving 11 bases unmatched. The CDR3 spans 16 residues. Germline-derived CDR1 and CDR2 are SGHAT and FQNNGV. For the CDR3, the DNA is TGTGCCAGCAGCTTAGATTCGTCGACAGGGAGTCGTGGCTACACCTTC. It encodes CASSLDSSTGSRGYTF.

The J gene is TRBJ1-4, the V gene TRBV4-3; possible D gene TRBD1, 5 bases. Germline CDR1 LGHNA, CDR2 YSLEER. The CDR3 has 16 residues. V lost 4 bases and J lost 4, with 16 bases in between. The CDR3 DNA reads TGCGCCAGCAGCCCACTTGCAGGGCTTGATAATGAAAAACTGTTTTTT. This sequence encodes CASSPLAGLDNEKLFF.

The chain links TRBV7-8 to TRBJ2-6, with 12 nucleotides matching TRBD1. The V segment lost 5 bases and the J segment 2 bases; nucleotides outside the gene matches: 19. Germline-derived CDR1 and CDR2 are SGHVS and FQNEAQ. This CDR3 is built from 22 residues. The CDR3 coding sequence is TGTGCCAGCAGCCACCCCGGGACAGGGGGCGAGGGTCTTTATGCTGGGGCCAACGTCCTGACTTTC. It codes for CASSHPGTGGEGLYAGANVLTF.

This sequence joins TRBV7-3 and TRBJ2-5; 13 positions agree with TRBD2. V was pared by 5 bases and J by 9 bases, with 9 bases of the junction left unmatched. CDR1 and CDR2 (germline): SGHTA, FQGTGA. CDR3 length: 15 residues. The CDR3 nucleotides read TGTGCCAGCAGCATCGGGACTAGCGGGGCTGGGGCCCAGTACTTC. Translated: CASSIGTSGAGAQYF.

The rearrangement joins TRBV27 to TRBJ2-7, with 7 bases aligning to TRBD1. Trimming took 6 bases from V and 3 from J; bases not matched to a gene: 14. This CDR3 has 16 residues. From germline, CDR1 is MNHEY and CDR2 SMNVEV (reference sequence). In DNA, the CDR3 is TGTGCCAGCAGCCCCCCTCGCACAGGGGAAAACTACGAGCAGTACTTC. This gives the protein CASSPPRTGENYEQYF.

The rearrangement joins TRBV5-6 to TRBJ2-5; D is possibly TRBD1 (6 bases). Trimming left V 2 bases short and J 2 bases short, with 16 bases between. Germline loops: CDR1 SGHDT, CDR2 YYEEEE. The CDR3 covers 16 residues. CDR3 sequence: CASSFIPQGMQETQYF. DNA for the CDR3: TGTGCCAGCAGCTTTATCCCCCAGGGGATGCAAGAGACCCAGTACTTC.